The 15 T cell receptor beta chains below all came from one sample that was sequenced in a study of regulatory T cells in long-lasting Graves disease (dated by TCRdb to the early 2020s). Library preparation employed multiplex PCR. Sequencing was carried out with an Illumina HiSeq 4000. CDR3 regions were amplified by Arm-PCR with iRepertoire HTBI primers to construct TCR beta libraries. The public reads were reanalyzed by TCRdb: fastp trimming at Q25, MiXCR alignment, in-frame beta chains only. CDR3 protein sequences are deduplicated, and each keeps its most common genes and DNA. The sample profile shows fewer than 450,000 distinct CDR3 sequences; around 20% of them were found once. The leading ten clones occupy 20% to 25% of the sample. Reading the label with the study, this specimen's time point is: persistent/refractory GD, antithyroid drugs over 5 years with positive TRAb. For both TCR sequencing and RNA sequencing, RNA was extracted from PBMCs in TRIzol.

The sample was peripheral blood mononuclear cells (PBMCs), taken when the disease was refractory, from a patient treated with antithyroid drugs. Source of these receptors: a female donor with Graves disease.

Of note for this clonotype: Given a much more abundant clone one base away, this may be a read error. The chain carries TRBV7-8 and TRBJ2-7; the D is unclear. Germline CDR1 is SGHVS and CDR2 is FQNEAQ. CDR3 length equals 13 residues. CDR3 coding DNA: TGTGCCAGCAGTACCGTGAGCTCCTACGGGCAGTACTTC. Translated: CASSTVSSYGQYF. The whole variable domain, remainder taken from reference TRBV7-8 and TRBJ2-7, is GAGVSQSPRYKVAKRGQDVALRCDPISGHVSLFWYQQALGQGPEFLTYFQNEAQLDKSGLPSDRFFAERPEGSVSTLKIQRTQQEDSAVYLCASSTVSSYGQYFGPGTRLTVT.

This clonotype was seen once. This chain joins TRBV5-6 and TRBJ2-1; the D gene is possibly TRBD1 (5 bases). CDR1 is SGHDT and CDR2 is YYEEEE in the germline V gene. The CDR3 loop spans 16 amino acids. V shed 5 bases and J shed 2 bases, with 17 bases lying between them. In DNA form, the CDR3 reads TGTGCCAGCAGTCCCCCGTTAGGGGAAGCCTACAATGAGCAGTTCTTC. It encodes CASSPPLGEAYNEQFF.

The chain combines TRBV11-2 with TRBJ2-2, with TRBD1 identical over 8 bases. Germline values: CDR1 SGHAT, CDR2 FQNNGV. This CDR3 comprises 18 residues. V was clipped by 5 bases and J by 3 bases; unmatched bases: 14. The CDR3 DNA follows: TGTGCCAGCAGCCCAGGGGGCTTGGGGCAGGGGTACACCGGGGAGCTGTTTTTT. This gives the protein CASSPGGLGQGYTGELFF.

This clonotype was counted many times. The V call is TRBV28, the J call TRBJ1-2; 10 positions match TRBD1. Losses at the gene ends were 5 bases for V and 10 bases for J; bases not matched to a gene: 10. Germline V lookup: CDR1 MDHEN, CDR2 SYDVKM. There are 14 residues in the CDR3. This CDR3 reads CASSPTGQGIFYTF. CDR3 in DNA: TGTGCCAGCAGTCCAACGGGACAGGGGATTTTCTACACCTTC.

The chain couples TRBV28 to TRBJ1-5; D uncertain. Per germline, CDR1 MDHEN and CDR2 SYDVKM. The CDR3 is made up of 12 amino acids. The CDR3 DNA reads TGTGCGGTTGAGGGTAGCAATCAGCCCCAGCATTTT. It translates to CAVEGSNQPQHF.

This clonotype came up many times. V gene TRBV7-9 combines with J gene TRBJ1-1; TRBD1 agrees at 7 bases. The germline V gene encodes CDR1 SEHNR and CDR2 FQNEAQ (reference sequence). The trim removed 7 bases at V and 4 bases at J, leaving 12 bases unmatched. The CDR3 has 15 amino acids. The DNA of the CDR3 is TGTGCCAGCAACACAGCAGGGGGAACGGGCACTGAAGCTTTCTTT. As protein: CASNTAGGTGTEAFF. Complete variable domain (other parts from reference TRBV7-9 and TRBJ1-1): DTGVSQNPRHKITKRGQNVTFRCDPISEHNRLYWYRQTLGQGPEFLTYFQNEAQLEKSRLLSDRFSAERPKGSFSTLEIQRTEQGDSAMYLCASNTAGGTGTEAFFGQGTRLTVV.

The J gene is TRBJ1-2, the V gene TRBV3-1; D call uncertain. The germline V gene has CDR1 LGHDT and CDR2 YNNKEL (reference sequence). The V and J ends lost 4 bases and 6 bases respectively, with 15 bases between them. The CDR3 loop spans 14 amino acids. DNA of the CDR3: TGTGCCAGCAGCCTAAAGGGATACAAAGATGGCTACACCTTC. As protein: CASSLKGYKDGYTF.

The gene calls are TRBV7-2 and TRBJ2-2; possibly TRBD1 or TRBD2 for D (5 bases each). The ends were cut back, 5 bases at V and 4 bases at J, with 11 bases in the middle. This CDR3 has 14 residues. Germline V CDR1 and CDR2: SGHTA, FQGNSA. CDR3 in amino acids: CASSPYGATGELFF. In nucleotides, the CDR3 is TGTGCCAGCAGCCCTTACGGGGCCACCGGGGAGCTGTTTTTT.

The table lists this clonotype with many counts. The V call is TRBV12-3 or TRBV12-4, the J call TRBJ1-3; 7 bases agree with TRBD1. The trim removed 7 bases at V and 4 bases at J, leaving 16 bases unmatched. The CDR3 has 17 residues. The CDR3 is CASTGIAGGAEGNTIYF. DNA of the CDR3: TGTGCCAGCACCGGAATAGCAGGGGGTGCAGAAGGAAACACCATATATTTT.

The DNA for the CDR3 is TGTGCCAGCGGCACCGGGACTAGCCTCAATGAGCAGTTCTTC. This gives the protein CASGTGTSLNEQFF. The rearrangement uses TRBV7-2 and TRBJ2-1; 9 bases fit TRBD2. CDR1 and CDR2 from the germline V gene are SGHTA and FQGNSA. The CDR3 is 14 amino acids. Trimming took 8 bases from V and 6 from J; bases not matched to a gene: 8.

The V gene is TRBV5-1, the J gene TRBJ1-1; D gene ambiguous. The CDR3 is 13 amino acids. Germline loops: CDR1 SGHRS, CDR2 YFSETQ. V shed 0 bases and J shed 6 bases, with 9 bases lying between them. DNA for the CDR3: TGCGCCAGCAGCTTGGCCAGGAGCGCTGAAGCTTTCTTT. Translation: CASSLARSAEAFF.

This clonotype was picked up a small number of times. This may be a read error: a much more frequent sequence differs by one nucleotide. The chain joins TRBV12-3 or TRBV12-4 to TRBJ2-7; 9 bases align to TRBD2. CDR3 length: 12 amino acids. CDR3 loop: CACSSGAWEQHF. The CDR3 DNA sequence: TGTGCCTGCTCTAGCGGGGCATGGGAGCAGCACTTC.

This chain joins TRBV10-3 and TRBJ2-7; 12 nucleotides line up with TRBD2. The CDR3 contains 17 residues. The germline V gene has CDR1 ENHRY and CDR2 SYGVKD. With 5 bases clipped from V and 4 bases from J, the junction kept 12 bases outside the gene matches. CDR3 residues: CAISPAVTSGRRYEQYF. CDR3 sequence (DNA): TGTGCCATCAGTCCAGCTGTGACTAGCGGGAGAAGGTACGAGCAGTACTTC.

This clonotype was counted only a few times. A far larger clone is a single base away, which makes a read error likely. The CDR3 DNA sequence: TGTGCCAGCAGCTTAGCTGGAGGGGAAGCTTTCTTT. Amino acid sequence: CASSLAGGEAFF. V usage is TRBV7-8 and J usage is TRBJ1-1; D ambiguous. This CDR3 has 12 residues. Germline CDR1 SGHVS, CDR2 FQNEAQ. The V end lost 0 bases, the J end lost 8 bases, and 7 bases lay between the germline ends.

This clonotype was seen only a few times. The rearrangement uses TRBV19 and TRBJ1-1, with D perhaps matching TRBD1 (6 bases). The CDR3 covers 13 residues. CDR1 and CDR2 from the germline V gene are LNHDA and SQIVND (reference sequence). V was pared by 2 bases and J by 6 bases, with 10 bases between. In DNA form, the CDR3 reads TGTGCCAGTAGTATATACAGGGAGGCTGAAGCTTTCTTT. Protein sequence: CASSIYREAEAFF.